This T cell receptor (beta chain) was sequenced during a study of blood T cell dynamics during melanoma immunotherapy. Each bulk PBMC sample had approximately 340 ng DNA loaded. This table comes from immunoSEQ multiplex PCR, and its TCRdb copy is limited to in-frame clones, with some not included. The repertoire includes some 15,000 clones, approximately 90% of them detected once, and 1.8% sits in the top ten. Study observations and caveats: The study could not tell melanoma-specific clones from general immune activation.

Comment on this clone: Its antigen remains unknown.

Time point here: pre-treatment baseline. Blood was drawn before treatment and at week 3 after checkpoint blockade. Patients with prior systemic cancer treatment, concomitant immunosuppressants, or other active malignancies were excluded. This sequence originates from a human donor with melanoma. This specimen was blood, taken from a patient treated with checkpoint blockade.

The CDR3 sequence: CASSLIAGGVHEQFF. Here the CDR3 DNA reads TGTGCCAGCTCACTCATAGCGGGAGGGGTCCATGAGCAGTTCTTC. The V and J genes are TRBV18 and TRBJ2-1; the match to TRBD2 covers 11 bases. CDR1 is KGHSH and CDR2 is LQKENI in the germline V gene. The CDR3 consists of 15 residues. Trimming at V came to 4 bases and at J to 8 bases, leaving 7 bases not matched to a gene.